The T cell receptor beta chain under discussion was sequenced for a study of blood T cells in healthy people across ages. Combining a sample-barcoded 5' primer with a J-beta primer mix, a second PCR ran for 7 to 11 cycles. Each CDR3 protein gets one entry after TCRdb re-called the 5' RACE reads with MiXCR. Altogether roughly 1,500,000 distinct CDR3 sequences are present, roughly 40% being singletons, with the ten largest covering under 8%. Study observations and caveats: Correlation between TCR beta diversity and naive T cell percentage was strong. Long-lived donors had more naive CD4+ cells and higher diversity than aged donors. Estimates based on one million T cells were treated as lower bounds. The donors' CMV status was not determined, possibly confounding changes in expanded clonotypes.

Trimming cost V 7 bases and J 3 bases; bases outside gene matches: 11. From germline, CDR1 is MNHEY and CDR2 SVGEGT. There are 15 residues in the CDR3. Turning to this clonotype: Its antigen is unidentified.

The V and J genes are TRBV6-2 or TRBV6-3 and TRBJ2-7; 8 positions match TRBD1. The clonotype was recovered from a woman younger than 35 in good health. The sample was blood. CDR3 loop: CASIDPGTGLYEQYF. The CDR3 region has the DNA TGTGCCAGCATAGACCCCGGGACAGGACTCTACGAGCAGTACTTC.